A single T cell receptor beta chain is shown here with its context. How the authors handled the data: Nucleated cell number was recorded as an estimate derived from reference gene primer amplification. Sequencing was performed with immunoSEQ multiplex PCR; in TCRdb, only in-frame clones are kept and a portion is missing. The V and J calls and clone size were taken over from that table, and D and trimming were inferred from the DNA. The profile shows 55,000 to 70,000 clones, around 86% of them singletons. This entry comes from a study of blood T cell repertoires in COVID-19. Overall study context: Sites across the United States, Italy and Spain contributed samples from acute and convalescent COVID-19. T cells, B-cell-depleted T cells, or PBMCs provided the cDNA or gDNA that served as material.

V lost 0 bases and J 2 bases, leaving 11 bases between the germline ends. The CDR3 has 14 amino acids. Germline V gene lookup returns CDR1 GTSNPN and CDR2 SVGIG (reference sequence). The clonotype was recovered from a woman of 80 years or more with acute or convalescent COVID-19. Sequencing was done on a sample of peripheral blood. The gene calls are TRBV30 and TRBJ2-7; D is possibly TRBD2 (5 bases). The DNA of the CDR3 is TGTGCCTGGAGTGTATTTAGCGTACCCTACGAGCAGTACTTC. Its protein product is CAWSVFSVPYEQYF.